These T cell receptor beta chains were read from a single sample in a study of T cell responses to AZD1222 COVID-19 vaccine. Some clones are missing from TCRdb's copy, which holds only in-frame ones; the method was immunoSEQ multiplex PCR. The table has more than 150,000 clones, approximately 94% seen once. This specimen consisted of peripheral blood, obtained 28 days after the second AZD1222 dose. These receptors all stem from an adult who received the AZD1222 COVID-19 vaccine. CDR3s include the opening cysteine and the closing phenylalanine or tryptophan. D genes are given only for firm matches. The size entry is marked missing in some rows and otherwise reads once, few, many or a size class.

V gene	D gene	clone size	J gene	CDR3 protein	CDR3 DNA
TRBV19	NA	NA	TRBJ1-2	CASSRRKEWDYGYTF	TGTGCCAGTAGTAGGCGGAAGGAATGGGACTATGGCTACACCTTC
TRBV19	TRBD2	once	TRBJ2-1	CASGLAGDNEQFF	TGTGCCAGCGGACTAGCGGGAGACAATGAGCAGTTCTTC
TRBV19	TRBD1	NA	TRBJ1-1	CASSTGQGRAEAFF	TGTGCCAGTAGTACGGGACAGGGGAGGGCTGAAGCTTTCTTT
TRBV11-2	NA	NA	TRBJ1-2	CASSRLGARRGYTF	TGTGCCAGCAGCCGCCTCGGGGCCCGCCGTGGCTACACCTTC
TRBV29-1	TRBD1	NA	TRBJ1-2	CSVVGQGASGYTF	TGCAGCGTCGTGGGGCAGGGGGCATCTGGCTACACCTTC
TRBV5-5	NA	NA	TRBJ1-5	CASSLFYNQPQHF	TGTGCCAGCAGCTTGTTTTACAATCAGCCCCAGCATTTT
TRBV18	TRBD1	NA	TRBJ2-7	CASSPRGQGAYEQYF	TGTGCCAGCTCACCGCGGGGACAGGGGGCCTACGAGCAGTACTTC
TRBV10-2	TRBD1	NA	TRBJ1-6	CASSDTGAYNSPLHF	TGCGCCAGCAGTGACACAGGGGCCTATAATTCACCCCTCCACTTT
TRBV7-9	NA	once	TRBJ1-6	CASSFGSANSPLHF	TGTGCCAGCAGCTTCGGGTCTGCGAATTCACCCCTCCACTTT
TRBV6-6	NA	once	TRBJ2-3	CASRGATDTQYF	TGTGCCAGCAGAGGGGCCACAGATACGCAGTATTTT
TRBV27	TRBD1	NA	TRBJ1-1	CASSFGTGSTEAFF	TGTGCCAGCAGTTTTGGGACAGGGAGCACTGAAGCTTTCTTT
TRBV6-2/TRBV6-3	TRBD1	NA	TRBJ2-3	CASSPAGQGRNTQYF	TGTGCCAGCAGCCCCGCGGGACAGGGAAGGAATACGCAGTATTTT
TRBV11-2	NA	NA	TRBJ1-1	CASSSPYPGDRNTEAFF	TGTGCCAGCAGCTCACCATACCCGGGCGACAGGAACACTGAAGCTTTCTTT
TRBV11-2	NA	NA	TRBJ1-1	CASIKTALNTEAFF	TGTGCCAGCATCAAGACAGCCTTGAACACTGAAGCTTTCTTT
TRBV18	NA	NA	TRBJ1-2	CASFQDLPGANYGYTF	TGTGCCAGCTTTCAGGACCTTCCCGGAGCTAACTATGGCTACACCTTC
TRBV5-6	NA	NA	TRBJ2-6	CASSFLGLLSGANVLTF	TGTGCCAGCAGCTTCTTAGGGTTGTTATCTGGGGCCAACGTCCTGACTTTC
TRBV18	TRBD1	NA	TRBJ1-5	CASSQDRGNQPQHF	TGTGCCAGCTCACAGGACAGGGGTAATCAGCCCCAGCATTTT
TRBV24-1	NA	NA	TRBJ2-3	CATSDFGQGRDTQYF	TGTGCCACCAGTGATTTTGGGCAGGGGAGGGATACGCAGTATTTT
TRBV7-9	NA	NA	TRBJ2-3	CASSLPGSGGYTQYF	TGTGCCAGCAGCTTGCCCGGGTCTGGTGGATATACGCAGTATTTT
TRBV3-1/TRBV3-2	NA	few	TRBJ1-2	CASSQGTHGYTF	TGTGCCAGCAGCCAAGGCACTCATGGCTACACCTTC
TRBV20-1	TRBD1	NA	TRBJ1-2	CSASGQGAEYGYTF	TGCAGTGCTAGTGGCCAGGGGGCGGAGTATGGCTACACCTTC
TRBV7-2	NA	NA	TRBJ1-2	CASRLSDYGYTF	TGTGCCAGCAGATTATCAGACTATGGCTACACCTTC
TRBV19	TRBD1	NA	TRBJ1-5	CATKDRGNQPQHF	TGTGCCACTAAGGACAGGGGAAATCAGCCCCAGCATTTT
TRBV7-2	TRBD1	NA	TRBJ1-2	CASSLVTGGYGYTF	TGTGCCAGCAGCTTAGTTACAGGGGGCTATGGCTACACCTTC
TRBV6-2/TRBV6-3	NA	NA	TRBJ2-1	CASSYEGTSYNEQFF	TGTGCCAGCAGTTACGAGGGAACCTCCTACAATGAGCAGTTCTTC
TRBV27	NA	NA	TRBJ2-7	CASRPGGAYEQYF	TGTGCCAGCCGTCCCGGGGGTGCCTACGAGCAGTACTTC
TRBV12-5	NA	NA	TRBJ1-1	CASAALNTEAFF	TGTGCTAGTGCAGCCTTGAACACTGAAGCTTTCTTT